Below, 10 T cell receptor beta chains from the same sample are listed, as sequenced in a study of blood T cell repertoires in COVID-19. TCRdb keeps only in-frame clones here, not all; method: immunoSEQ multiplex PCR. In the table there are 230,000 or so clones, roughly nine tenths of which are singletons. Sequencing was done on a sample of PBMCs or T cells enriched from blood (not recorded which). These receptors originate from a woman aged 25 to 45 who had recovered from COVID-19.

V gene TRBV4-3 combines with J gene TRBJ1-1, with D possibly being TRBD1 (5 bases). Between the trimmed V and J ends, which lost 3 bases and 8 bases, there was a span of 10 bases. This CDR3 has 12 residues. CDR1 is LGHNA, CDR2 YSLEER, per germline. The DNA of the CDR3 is TGCGCCAGCAGCCATTGGCCAGGGGAAGCTTTCTTT. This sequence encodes CASSHWPGEAFF.

Here the CDR3 reads CASSRTASLRAEQYF. CDR3 DNA: TGTGCCAGTAGTAGGACAGCGTCCCTTAGAGCCGAGCAGTACTTC. The chain employs TRBV19 and TRBJ2-7; D is possibly TRBD1 (6 bases). The CDR3 is 15 amino acids. Germline V lookup: CDR1 LNHDA, CDR2 SQIVND (reference sequence). With 4 bases removed from V and 6 bases from J, the gap between germline ends came to 19 bases.

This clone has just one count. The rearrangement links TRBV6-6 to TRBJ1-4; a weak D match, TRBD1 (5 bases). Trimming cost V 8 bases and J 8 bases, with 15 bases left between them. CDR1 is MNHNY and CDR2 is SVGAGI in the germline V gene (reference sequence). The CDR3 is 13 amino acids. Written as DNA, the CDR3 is TGTGCCAGCTGTGAGACAGTTTACGAAAAACTGTTTTTT. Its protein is CASCETVYEKLFF.

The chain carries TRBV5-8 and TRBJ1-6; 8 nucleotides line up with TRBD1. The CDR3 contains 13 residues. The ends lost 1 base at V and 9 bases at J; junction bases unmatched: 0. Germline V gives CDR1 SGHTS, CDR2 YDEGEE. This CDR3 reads CASSLQGASPLHF. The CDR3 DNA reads TGTGCCAGCAGCTTGCAGGGGGCTTCACCCCTCCACTTT.

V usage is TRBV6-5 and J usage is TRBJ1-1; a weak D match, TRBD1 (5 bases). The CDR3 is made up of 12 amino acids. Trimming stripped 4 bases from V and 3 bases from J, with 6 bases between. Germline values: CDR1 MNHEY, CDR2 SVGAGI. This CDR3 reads CASSWGDTEAFF. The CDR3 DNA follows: TGTGCCAGCAGTTGGGGGGACACTGAAGCTTTCTTT.

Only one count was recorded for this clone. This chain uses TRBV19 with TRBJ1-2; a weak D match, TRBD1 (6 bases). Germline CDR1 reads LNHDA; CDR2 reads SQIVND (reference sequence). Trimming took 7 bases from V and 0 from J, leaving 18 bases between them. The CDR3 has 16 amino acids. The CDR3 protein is CASMWGGAEANYGYTF. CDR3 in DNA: TGTGCCAGTATGTGGGGGGGCGCGGAAGCTAACTATGGCTACACCTTC.

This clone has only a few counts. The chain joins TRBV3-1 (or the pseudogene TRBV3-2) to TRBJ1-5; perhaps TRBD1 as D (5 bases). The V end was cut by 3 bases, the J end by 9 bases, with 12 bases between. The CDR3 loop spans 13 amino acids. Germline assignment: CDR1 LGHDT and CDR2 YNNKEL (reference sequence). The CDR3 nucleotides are TGTGCCAGCAGCCAGACAGCCTCGGGGCCCCAGCATTTT. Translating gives CASSQTASGPQHF.

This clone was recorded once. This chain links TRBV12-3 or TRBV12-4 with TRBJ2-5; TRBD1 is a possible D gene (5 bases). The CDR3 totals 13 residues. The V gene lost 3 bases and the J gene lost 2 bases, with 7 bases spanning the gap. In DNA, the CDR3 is TGTGCCAGCAGTTTCCGACAGCAAGAGACCCAGTACTTC. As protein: CASSFRQQETQYF.

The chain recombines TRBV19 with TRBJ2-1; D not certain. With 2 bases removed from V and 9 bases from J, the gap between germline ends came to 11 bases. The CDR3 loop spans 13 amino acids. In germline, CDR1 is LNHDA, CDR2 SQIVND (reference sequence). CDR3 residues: CASSISGSREQFF. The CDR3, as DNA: TGTGCCAGTAGTATATCGGGTTCTCGTGAGCAGTTCTTC.

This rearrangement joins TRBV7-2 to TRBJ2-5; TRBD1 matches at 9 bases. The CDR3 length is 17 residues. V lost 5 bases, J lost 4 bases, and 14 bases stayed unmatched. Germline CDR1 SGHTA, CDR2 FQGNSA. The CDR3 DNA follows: TGTGCCAGCAGCACACGACCGGGACAGGGTGCGTCAGAGACCCAGTACTTC. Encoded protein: CASSTRPGQGASETQYF.